These T cell receptor beta chains were read from a single sample in a study of blood T cell repertoires in COVID-19. Clones were sequenced by immunoSEQ multiplex PCR, and TCRdb holds only the in-frame ones, with some missing. Among around 250,000 clones listed, just under 85% were seen once. The sample taken for sequencing was peripheral blood. The receptors derive from a woman older than 75 with acute or convalescent COVID-19. Each CDR3 is given with its conserved first and last residue. Not every row has a clone size; where given, it reads once, few, many or a size class.

j_call v_call clone_size cdr3_aa
TRBJ2-1 TRBV7-9 NA CASSLIGSNEQFF
TRBJ1-2 TRBV28 NA CASSSTGAGYTF
TRBJ2-7 TRBV28 NA CASSLAVLQAKEF
TRBJ2-2 TRBV9 NA CASSAALAGDGELFF
TRBJ1-2 TRBV7-8 NA CASSLTGGGSYGYTF
TRBJ1-6 TRBV5-4 few CASSLGQGNSPLHF
TRBJ1-1 TRBV7-3 once CASSLSRDTEAFF
TRBJ2-1 TRBV30 NA CAWTPPAGDLQFF
TRBJ2-1 TRBV19 NA CASSSDSSYNEQFF
TRBJ2-2 TRBV3-1/TRBV3-2 NA CASSPPGRRGTGELFF
TRBJ1-4 TRBV5-1 NA CASSSGAATNEKLFF
TRBJ1-1 TRBV6-1 few CASSEGFWTGFRVNTEAFF
TRBJ1-4 TRBV3-1/TRBV3-2 NA CASSLTGTGLNEKLFF
TRBJ2-6 TRBV18 NA CASSPRGSGANVLTF
TRBJ1-4 TRBV27 NA CASSPTRGLEKLFF
TRBJ2-5 TRBV28 NA CASIEGGEETQYF
TRBJ1-1 TRBV11-3 NA CASSPAGNAEAFF
TRBJ1-2 TRBV15 NA CATSREEYGYTF
TRBJ1-1 TRBV12-3/TRBV12-4 NA CASKRQGVTEAFF
TRBJ2-2 TRBV19 NA CASSIQMGQGNTGELFF
TRBJ2-3 TRBV7-9 NA CASSLVPSGGQDTQYF
TRBJ1-4 TRBV6-5 NA CASSQRTDRRAGLFF
TRBJ2-3 TRBV11-2 NA CASSSGADTQYF
TRBJ2-6 TRBV5-6 NA CASSMRSGANVLTF
TRBJ1-2 TRBV5-4 NA CASSLVGQGLDGYTF
TRBJ1-4 TRBV3-1/TRBV3-2 NA CASSPPRVGEKLFF
TRBJ2-2 TRBV9 few CASSAAPVTSTGELFF
TRBJ2-2 TRBV30 NA CAWSPRRRENTGELFF
TRBJ2-1 TRBV4-2 once CASSLAETNSYNEQFF
TRBJ1-6 TRBV7-2 NA CASSFRTGESPLHF
TRBJ1-1 TRBV28 NA CASSLGHPEAFF
TRBJ2-2 TRBV6-6 NA CASSYRLVKNTGELFF
TRBJ2-7 TRBV10-3 few CAISAASGGKDGYEQYF
TRBJ1-2 TRBV5-1 few CASHLNGDRGDGYTF
TRBJ1-1 TRBV28 few CASSSIRGNTEAFF
TRBJ1-5 TRBV7-2 once CASSIGGGWPQHF
TRBJ1-1 TRBV7-8 NA CASSLAEGVVRGNTEAFF
TRBJ2-2 TRBV7-2 NA CASSLPQGLFVVGELFF
TRBJ1-1 TRBV6-2/TRBV6-3 NA CASSRQTTNTEAFF
TRBJ1-2 TRBV19 NA CASSTLRDSRGYTF
TRBJ2-1 TRBV28 few CASSPWGAHNEQFF